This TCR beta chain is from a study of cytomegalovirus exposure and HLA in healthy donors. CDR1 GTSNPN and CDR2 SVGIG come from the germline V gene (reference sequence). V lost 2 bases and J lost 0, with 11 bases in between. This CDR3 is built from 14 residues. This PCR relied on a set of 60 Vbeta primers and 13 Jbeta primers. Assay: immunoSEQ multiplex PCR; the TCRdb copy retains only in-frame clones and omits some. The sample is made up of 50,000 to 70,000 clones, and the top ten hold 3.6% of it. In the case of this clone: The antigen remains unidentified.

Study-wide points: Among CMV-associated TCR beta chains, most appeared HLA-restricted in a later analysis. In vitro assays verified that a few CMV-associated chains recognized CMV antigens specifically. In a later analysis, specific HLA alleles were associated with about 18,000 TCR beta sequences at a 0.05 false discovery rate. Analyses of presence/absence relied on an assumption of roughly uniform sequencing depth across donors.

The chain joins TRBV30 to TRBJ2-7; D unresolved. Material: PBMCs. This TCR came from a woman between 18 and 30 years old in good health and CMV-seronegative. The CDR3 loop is CAWSNSLSSYEQYF. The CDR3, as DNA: TGTGCCTGGAGTAATAGCCTGAGCTCCTACGAGCAGTACTTC.